Listed here is a single T cell receptor beta chain. Its specificity is not known. This record belongs to a study of T cell responses to AZD1222 COVID-19 vaccine. Overall study results and limits: The breadth and depth of Spike-specific TCRs increased once two AZD1222 doses had been given. The number of AZD1222 recipients seropositive at baseline was only five to seven. Mostly white British, mostly female donors; authors suggested clonal diversity may be underestimated.

Profiled with immunoSEQ multiplex PCR; TCRdb holds only in-frame clones, not every one. The sample holds approximately 97,000 clones; over 80% are singletons and the top ten take about 7.5%. The input for sequencing was peripheral blood, taken on day 0 of AZD1222 vaccination. The clonotype originates from an adult in good health.

The CDR3: CASRTRTSGSPHEQYF. The CDR3, as DNA: TGTGCCAGCAGGACCAGGACTAGCGGGAGCCCCCACGAGCAGTACTTC. This sequence joins TRBV27 and TRBJ2-7, with 13 positions matching TRBD2. The germline gives CDR1 MNHEY, CDR2 SMNVEV (reference sequence). Trimming cost V 6 bases and J 5 bases; bases outside gene matches: 10. CDR3 size: 16 residues.